The rows below give T cell receptor beta chains drawn from one sample of a study of shared clonotypes between healthy human individuals. The method was immunoSEQ multiplex PCR; TCRdb's version includes in-frame clones alone and lacks a portion of them. The table shows about 320,000 clones, with around 86% occurring only once. The sequenced sample consisted of memory CD8+ T cells sorted from blood. These receptor sequences come from a man aged 18 to 30 in good health. Each CDR3 is given with its conserved first and last residue. D genes are given only for firm matches. Some rows mark clone size as missing; the rest say once, few, many or name a class of expanded clone.

TRBJ2-3,16,TRBV13,few,TRBD1,TGTGCCAGCAGCGGCGGGACAGGGAAAGACTCAGATACGCAGTATTTT,CASSGGTGKDSDTQYF
TRBJ2-1,16,TRBV29-1,.,.,TGCAGCGTTACCGATAGGGACCAAAGCTCCTACAATGAGCAGTTCTTC,CSVTDRDQSSYNEQFF
TRBJ2-7,16,TRBV4-3,.,TRBD2,TGCGCCAGCAGCCCTTACGGGGGGGAGGGCCTCTACGAGCAGTACTTC,CASSPYGGEGLYEQYF
TRBJ2-1,15,TRBV11-3,.,.,TGTGCCAGCAGCTTTAGAAGGGGGTTGGTCGATGAGCAGTTCTTC,CASSFRRGLVDEQFF
TRBJ1-6,14,TRBV10-2,few,.,TGCGCCAGCAGCCTCGACAGGTCTAATTCACCCCTCCACTTT,CASSLDRSNSPLHF
TRBJ1-6,13,TRBV5-1,once,.,TGCGCCAGCAGCTTGGAGGCTAATTCACCCCTCCACTTT,CASSLEANSPLHF
TRBJ1-5,13,TRBV28,.,.,TGTGCCAGCAGTTTCCAGGGACCTATGAGTGGGCATTTT,CASSFQGPMSGHF
TRBJ1-2,15,TRBV28,.,.,TGTGCCAGCAGTTTATTATCCGGGACACACTATGGCTACACCTTC,CASSLLSGTHYGYTF
TRBJ2-7,15,TRBV4-1,.,TRBD2,TGCGCCAGCAGCCACGGGACTAGCGGGACGTACGAGCAGTACTTC,CASSHGTSGTYEQYF
TRBJ2-5,12,TRBV2,.,.,TGTGCCAGCAGTGGTGGAGAAGAGACCCAGTACTTC,CASSGGEETQYF